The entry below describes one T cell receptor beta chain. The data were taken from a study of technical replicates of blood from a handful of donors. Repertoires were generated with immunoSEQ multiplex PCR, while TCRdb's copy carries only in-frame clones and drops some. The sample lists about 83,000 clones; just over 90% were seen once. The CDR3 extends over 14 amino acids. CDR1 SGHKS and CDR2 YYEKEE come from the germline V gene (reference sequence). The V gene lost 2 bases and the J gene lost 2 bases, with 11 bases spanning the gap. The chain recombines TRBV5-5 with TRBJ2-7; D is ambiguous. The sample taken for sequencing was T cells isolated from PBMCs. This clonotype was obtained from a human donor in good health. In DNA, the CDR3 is TGTGCCAGCAGCTTAGCGAGAAACACCTACGAGCAGTACTTC. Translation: CASSLARNTYEQYF.